This TCR beta chain emerged from a study of blood T cell repertoires in COVID-19. This CDR3 has 13 residues. The ends lost 4 bases at V and 7 bases at J; junction bases unmatched: 3. In the original analysis: Researchers report that nucleated cell counts were estimated from reference gene primer amplification. Clones were read by immunoSEQ multiplex PCR, and TCRdb kept only the in-frame ones, dropping some. That table supplies the V and J calls and clone size; D and trimming were determined from the DNA. The sample gives some 70,000 clones, under 85% of which show up once; about 15% is in the top ten. Only a few counts were recorded for this clone.

The source material was peripheral blood. V and J are TRBV12-3 or TRBV12-4 and TRBJ2-7; 11 bases line up with TRBD1. The sequence derives from a man aged 60 to 69 with COVID-19, enrolled during active disease. CDR3 nucleotides: TGTGCCAGCAGTTCCCGGGACAGGGGGGAGCAGTACTTC. It specifies CASSSRDRGEQYF.